Listed here are 8 T cell receptor beta chains from one sample, sequenced in a study of beta chain features in type 1 diabetes. The entirety of the isolated RNA underwent reverse transcription, so expressed TCRB transcripts were sequenced. Assay used: immunoSEQ multiplex PCR; TCRdb lists only in-frame clones, some missing. Found here are about 410,000 clones, 11% to 15% of them singletons; the top ten hold around 0.039%. The material sequenced was naive CD4+ T cells from blood. All receptors come from a young man in good health.

This chain joins TRBV18 and TRBJ1-5; 10 bases are shared with TRBD1. Germline trimming cut 5 bases from V and 7 bases from J; bases unmatched to any gene: 5. The CDR3 runs 14 residues. In germline, CDR1 is KGHSH, CDR2 LQKENI. The CDR3 loop is CASSSGQGLQPQHF. CDR3 bases: TGTGCCAGCTCATCGGGACAGGGGTTGCAGCCCCAGCATTTT.

The V gene is TRBV7-2, the J gene TRBJ1-4; 9 bases match TRBD1. The germline V gene encodes CDR1 SGHTA and CDR2 FQGNSA. J was trimmed by 10 bases and V by 6 bases; bases with no gene match: 12. There are 15 residues in the CDR3. CDR3 coding DNA: TGTGCCAGCAGTGATCGGACAGGGGATATGGGAAAACTGTTTTTT. It translates to CASSDRTGDMGKLFF.

This chain joins TRBV5-8 and TRBJ1-2; D not certain. Germline V lookup: CDR1 SGHTS, CDR2 YDEGEE. With 7 bases removed from V and 8 bases from J, the gap between germline ends came to 15 bases. The CDR3 has 12 amino acids. The CDR3 is CASFVLAPGYTF. The DNA of the CDR3 is TGTGCCAGCTTTGTTCTGGCGCCCGGCTACACCTTC.

This chain uses TRBV30 with TRBJ1-2; 8 bases are a match to TRBD1. The CDR3 covers 15 residues. Germline loops: CDR1 GTSNPN, CDR2 SVGIG (reference sequence). The junction had 13 bases not matched to a gene; V was cut back by 2 bases and J by 8 bases. CDR3 region: CAWSRGRRQGQGYTF. CDR3 DNA: TGTGCCTGGAGTCGGGGGCGAAGACAGGGGCAAGGCTACACCTTC.

This rearrangement joins TRBV7-2 to TRBJ2-3; tentative D call: TRBD1 (6 bases). The CDR3 sequence is 15 residues long. Between the trimmed V and J ends, which lost 0 bases and 4 bases, there was a span of 11 bases. From germline, CDR1 is SGHTA and CDR2 FQGNSA. CDR3 sequence: CASSLAAGAADTQYF. CDR3 in DNA: TGTGCCAGCAGCTTAGCCGCAGGGGCCGCAGATACGCAGTATTTT.

This clone was seen only a few times. The chain joins TRBV29-1 to TRBJ2-5; 7 bases fit TRBD1. V trimming: 8 bases; J trimming: 4 bases; junction bases outside the gene matches: 7. The CDR3 is made up of 12 amino acids. From germline, CDR1 is SQVTM and CDR2 ANQGSEA. This CDR3 reads CSFGQAGETQYF. The CDR3 DNA reads as TGCAGCTTCGGACAGGCCGGAGAGACCCAGTACTTC.

This clone was counted only a few times. The V gene is TRBV7-8, the J gene TRBJ2-1; perhaps TRBD2 as D (5 bases). Trimming took off 5 bases at V and 8 bases at J, with 22 bases between the two ends. The CDR3 covers 16 residues. Germline V lookup: CDR1 SGHVS, CDR2 FQNEAQ. This chain's CDR3 is CASSPRSGIKGDEQFF. The CDR3 DNA is TGTGCCAGCAGCCCACGGTCCGGGATCAAAGGCGATGAGCAGTTCTTC.

This rearrangement joins TRBV7-9 to TRBJ1-1; 8 bases fit TRBD1. Germline CDR1 reads SEHNR; CDR2 reads FQNEAQ (reference sequence). The CDR3 loop spans 13 amino acids. The J segment lost 3 bases and the V segment lost 5 bases, leaving 2 bases of the junction unmatched. The CDR3 DNA sequence: TGTGCCAGCAGCATGACAGGGGACACTGAAGCTTTCTTT. This gives the protein CASSMTGDTEAFF.